This T cell receptor beta chain was captured by sequencing in a study of blood T cell repertoires in COVID-19 (dated by TCRdb to the early 2020s). A note on the overall study: Samples covering the acute and convalescent phases of COVID-19 were provided by collaborators in the United States, Italy and Spain. The prospective study material was composed of cDNA or gDNA derived from T cells, B-cell-depleted T cells, or PBMCs. The dataset comprised deeply sampled blood TCRbeta repertoires from subjects exposed to, actively infected with, or recovered from COVID-19. A freely available public database, intended as a resource for researchers studying the immune response to SARS-CoV-2, is where the repertoires were released. Samples came from the ongoing ImmuneRACE study (first 160 participants) plus 1,254 subjects from 6 global collaborators. The sample metadata nearly always contained a de-identified subject ID, COVID-19 status, age in years and sex. Where available, HLA class I and class II types were obtained from metadata supplied by the sample provider rather than from assay-based typing. Broader findings and caveats from the paper: The quantity of clinical and demographic metadata differed by source and by participant and was supplied without curation.

The collaborating institutions used their own protocols to collect whole blood in K2EDTA tubes. For TCRbeta analysis, collaborator samples were shipped as frozen whole blood, as isolated PBMCs, or as DNA extracted from either sample type. This clone was observed a single time. It lacks a known antigen. No much larger clonotype is one base removed from it; base qualities were not supplied. The immunoSEQ Assay, a bias-controlled multiplex PCR, was used to amplify TCRbeta CDR3 regions from genomic DNA. From the authors' description of their analysis: The number of nucleated cells in each sample was estimated from the amplification of reference gene primers within the assay. To quantify the absolute abundance of each unique TCRbeta CDR3 rearrangement, sequence reads were collapsed and filtered. For each sample, productive Simpson clonality was calculated as the square root of Simpson's diversity index across productive rearrangements. Not all clones reach the TCRdb copy of this immuneACCESS table, which keeps in-frame sequences only. Checked studies attribute under half of the gap to unresolved V genes and leave the rest unexplained. The V and J calls and clone size were taken over from that table, and D and trimming were inferred from the DNA. The sample profile shows over 15,000 clones; roughly 88% of them were found once. The ten top clones hold roughly 12% of the sample.

Relative to germline, V is 2 bases shorter and J is 3 bases shorter, with 8 bases between their ends. The CDR3, cysteine through phenylalanine, is 13 amino acids long. Left in the record is the CDR3 DNA by itself, 39 bases read in frame from the first base. CDR1 and CDR2 are read off the germline V gene (reference sequence) as SGHKS and YYEKEE. Sequencing used peripheral blood. This sequence uses TRBV5-5 and TRBJ1-1; no confident D gene assignment can be made. The TCR was taken from a human donor in a cohort sampled during active COVID-19. The nucleotides read TGTGCCAGCAGCTTTCAGGTGGACACTGAAGCTTTCTTT. Translation gives CASSFQVDTEAFF.